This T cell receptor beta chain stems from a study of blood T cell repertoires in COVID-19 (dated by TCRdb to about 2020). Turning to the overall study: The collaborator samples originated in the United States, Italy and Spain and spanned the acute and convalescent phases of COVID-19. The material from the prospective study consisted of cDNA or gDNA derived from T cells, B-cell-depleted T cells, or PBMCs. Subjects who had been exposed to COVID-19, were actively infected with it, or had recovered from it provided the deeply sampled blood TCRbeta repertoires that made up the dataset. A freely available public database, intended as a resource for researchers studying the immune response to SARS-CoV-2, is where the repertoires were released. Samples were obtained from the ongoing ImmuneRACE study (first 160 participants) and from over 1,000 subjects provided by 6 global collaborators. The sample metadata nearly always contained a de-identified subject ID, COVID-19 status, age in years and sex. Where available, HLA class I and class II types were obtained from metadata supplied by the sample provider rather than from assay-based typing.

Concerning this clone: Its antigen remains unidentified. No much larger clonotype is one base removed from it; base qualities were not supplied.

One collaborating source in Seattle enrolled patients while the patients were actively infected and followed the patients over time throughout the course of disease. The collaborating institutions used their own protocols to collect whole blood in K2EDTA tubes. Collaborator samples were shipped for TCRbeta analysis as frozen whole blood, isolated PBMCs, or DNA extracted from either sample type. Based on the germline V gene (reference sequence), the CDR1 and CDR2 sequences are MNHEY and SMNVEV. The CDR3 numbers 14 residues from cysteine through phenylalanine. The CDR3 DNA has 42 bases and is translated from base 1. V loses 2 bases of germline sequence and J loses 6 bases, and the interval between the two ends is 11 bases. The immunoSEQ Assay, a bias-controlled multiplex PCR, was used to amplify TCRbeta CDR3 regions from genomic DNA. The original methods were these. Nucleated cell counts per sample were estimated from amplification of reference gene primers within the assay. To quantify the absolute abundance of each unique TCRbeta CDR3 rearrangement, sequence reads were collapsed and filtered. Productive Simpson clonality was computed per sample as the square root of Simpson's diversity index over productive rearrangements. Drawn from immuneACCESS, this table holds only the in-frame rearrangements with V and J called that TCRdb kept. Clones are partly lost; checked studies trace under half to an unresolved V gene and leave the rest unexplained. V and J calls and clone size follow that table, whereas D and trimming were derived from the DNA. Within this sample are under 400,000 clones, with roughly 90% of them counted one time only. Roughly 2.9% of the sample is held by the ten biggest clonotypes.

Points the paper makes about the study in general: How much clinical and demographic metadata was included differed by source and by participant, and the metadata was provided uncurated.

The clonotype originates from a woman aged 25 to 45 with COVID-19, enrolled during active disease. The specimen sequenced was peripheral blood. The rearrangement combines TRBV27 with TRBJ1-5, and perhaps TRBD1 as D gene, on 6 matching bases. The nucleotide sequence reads TGTGCCAGCAGTTTAAATGGGGGCAGTCAGCCCCAGCATTTT. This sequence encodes CASSLNGGSQPQHF.